This T cell receptor beta chain was recovered during a study of beta chain features in type 1 diabetes (dated by TCRdb to the late 2010s). With regard to the full study: Mean age, gender distribution, total cell number and subset yield did not differ between patients and healthy donors. Regulatory and stem cell-like memory subsets were isolated from only 8 patients and roughly 8 healthy donors, whereas naive and central memory subsets came from all 30 or so donors. The study compared TCRB repertoires of sorted circulating CD4+ T cell subsets between recently diagnosed type 1 diabetes patients and matched healthy donors. A total of around 110,000,000 sorted cells were examined across all samples, and a strong correlation was observed between cell number per subset and RNA yield. The paper's findings and limits, for the study overall: Naive, central memory and regulatory TCRB repertoires appeared to be more similar among patients than among healthy donors. At VDJ recombination sites, type 1 diabetes patients had fewer insertions and more deleted nucleotides, which implies abnormalities in thymic rearrangement. In all four CD4+ subsets, TCRB CDR3 length was moderately but significantly shorter in type 1 diabetes patients. Shorter templates might have been favored by PCR, but patient and control samples were amplified and corrected together, so both groups would have been affected equally by any skew. Only small numbers of individuals were included in the HLA sub-analyses, which left unresolved whether HLA type had any influence on TCRB rearrangement. Because cDNA was sequenced instead of genomic DNA, highly expressing activated cells could be over-represented, though the groups showed no difference in activation or CD3 levels.

This clone showed up just a few times. No antigen is known for it. No qualities accompany the bases; no much larger clone lies one base away. The entire amount of isolated RNA was reverse transcribed using the High Capacity cDNA Reverse Transcription Kit, so the sequenced TCRB transcripts were expressed ones. Deep immunoSEQ sequencing was applied to naive, central memory and regulatory T cell samples, giving an average of roughly 3.5 million total reads per sample. Sorted cells were lysed in RLT buffer and RNA was extracted with DNase-treated RNeasy Micro or Mini kits, depending on cell number. Each cell subset was processed on its own to prevent cross-contamination, while patient and healthy donor samples were processed together. Using the immunoSEQ multiplex PCR, TCRB sequences were amplified from cDNA into 87-bp fragments spanning the CDR3 region. Amplicons were sequenced on the Illumina HiSeq platform. The original methods were these. PCR bias was computationally corrected using synthetic template baselines, reads within Hamming distance 2 were collapsed, and singletons that could not be merged were discarded. Reads were aligned against IMGT to assign V, D and J genes, CDR3 length and insertions or deletions at six rearrangement sites. Within each subset, clonotype counts were normalized to the number of sorted cells before true diversity and Gini coefficients were calculated with the tcR R package. The overlap coefficient, calculated on TCRB nucleotide sequences, was used to measure repertoire sharing. Imported from immuneACCESS, the table was reduced by TCRdb to in-frame sequences with V and J called. These copies leave out some clones; in studies compared against another copy, an unresolved V gene accounts for under half, and the cause of the remainder is not known. V and J calls and clone size are given by that table; D and trimming were obtained from the DNA. For this sample the table gives about 180,000 clones, of which around an eighth were detected only once. The ten top clones hold about 0.66% of the sample.

From each donor, a single peripheral blood sample of 100 to 150 mL on average was drawn into heparinised tubes. A BD FACSAria II was used to sort naive, central memory, regulatory and stem cell-like memory CD4+ T cells with a panel that included CD45RO, CCR7, CD25, CD127, CD95 and CD27. Purity was above 95% for every sorted population. Right away, PBMCs were isolated by Lymphoprep density gradient centrifugation and were stained directly, with no culture step. To minimize batch effects, samples were stained and sorted in pairs, one healthy donor with one patient per experiment. The germline V gene (reference sequence) yields SEHNR for CDR1 and FQNEAQ for CDR2. The junction carries 19 bases between V and J, which are trimmed by 7 bases and 7 bases respectively. The CDR3 covers 15 residues, taking in both the cysteine and the phenylalanine. Kept here is only the CDR3 DNA, which spans 45 bases and is read in frame from base 1.

This receptor was taken from a woman aged 18-29 years in good health. The chain employs TRBV7-9 and TRBJ2-2, with TRBD1 tentatively as D gene (6 bases match). The specimen sequenced was central memory CD4+ T cells from blood. CDR3 region: CASKPQGATRGELFF. The DNA reads as follows: TGTGCCAGCAAACCACAGGGAGCTACTCGCGGGGAGCTGTTTTTT.